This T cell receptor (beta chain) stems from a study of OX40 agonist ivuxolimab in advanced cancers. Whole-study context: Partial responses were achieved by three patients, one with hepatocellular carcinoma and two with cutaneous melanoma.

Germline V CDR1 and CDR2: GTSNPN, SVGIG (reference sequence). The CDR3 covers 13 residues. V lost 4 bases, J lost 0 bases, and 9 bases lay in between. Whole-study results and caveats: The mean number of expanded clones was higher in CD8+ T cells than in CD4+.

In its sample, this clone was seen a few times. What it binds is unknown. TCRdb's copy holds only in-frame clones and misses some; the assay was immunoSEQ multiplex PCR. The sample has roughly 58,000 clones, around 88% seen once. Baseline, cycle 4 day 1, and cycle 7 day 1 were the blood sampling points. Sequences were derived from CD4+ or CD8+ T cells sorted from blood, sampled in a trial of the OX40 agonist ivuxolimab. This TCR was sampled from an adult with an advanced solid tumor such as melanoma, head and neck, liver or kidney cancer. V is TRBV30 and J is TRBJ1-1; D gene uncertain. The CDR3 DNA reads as TGTGCCTGGAAAAAGGGTATGAACACTGAAGCTTTCTTT. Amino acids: CAWKKGMNTEAFF.